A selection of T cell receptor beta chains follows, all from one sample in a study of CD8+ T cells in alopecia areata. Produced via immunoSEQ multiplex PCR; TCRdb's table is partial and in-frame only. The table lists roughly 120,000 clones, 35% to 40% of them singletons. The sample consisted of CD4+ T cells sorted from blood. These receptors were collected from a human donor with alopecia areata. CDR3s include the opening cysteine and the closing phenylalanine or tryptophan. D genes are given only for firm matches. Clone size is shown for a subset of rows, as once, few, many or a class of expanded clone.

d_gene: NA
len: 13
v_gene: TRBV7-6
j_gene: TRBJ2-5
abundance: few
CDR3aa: CASSLDQTVTQYF
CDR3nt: TGTGCCAGCAGCTTAGACCAGACGGTGACCCAGTACTTC

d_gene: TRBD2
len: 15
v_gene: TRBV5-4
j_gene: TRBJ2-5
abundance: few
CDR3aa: CASSLRAGGAETQYF
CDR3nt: TGTGCCAGCAGCTTGCGAGCGGGAGGGGCGGAGACCCAGTACTTC

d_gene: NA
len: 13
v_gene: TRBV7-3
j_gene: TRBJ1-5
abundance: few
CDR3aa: CASSSARHQPQHF
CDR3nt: TGTGCCAGCAGCTCCGCTAGGCATCAGCCCCAGCATTTT

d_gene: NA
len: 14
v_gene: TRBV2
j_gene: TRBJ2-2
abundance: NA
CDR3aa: CASSPLPNTGELFF
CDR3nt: TGTGCCAGCAGTCCGCTACCGAACACCGGGGAGCTGTTTTTT

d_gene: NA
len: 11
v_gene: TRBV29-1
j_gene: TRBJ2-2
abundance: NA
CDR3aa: CSVGLAGELFF
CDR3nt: TGCAGCGTGGGACTCGCCGGGGAGCTGTTTTTT

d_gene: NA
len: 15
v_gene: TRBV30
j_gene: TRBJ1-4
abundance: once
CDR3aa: CAWSVLGGTDEKLFF
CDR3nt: TGTGCCTGGAGTGTACTGGGAGGGACCGATGAAAAACTGTTTTTT

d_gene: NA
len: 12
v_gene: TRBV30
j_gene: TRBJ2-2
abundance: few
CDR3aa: CAWRVSPGELFF
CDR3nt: TGTGCCTGGAGGGTCTCTCCCGGGGAGCTGTTTTTT

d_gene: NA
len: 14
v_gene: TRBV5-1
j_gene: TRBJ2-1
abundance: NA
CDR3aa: CASSFEMSYNEQFF
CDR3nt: TGCGCCAGCAGCTTCGAGATGTCCTACAATGAGCAGTTCTTC

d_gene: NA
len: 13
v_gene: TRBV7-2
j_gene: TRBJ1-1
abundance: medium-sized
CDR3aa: CASSLARNTEAFF
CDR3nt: TGTGCCAGCAGCTTAGCCAGGAACACTGAAGCTTTCTTT

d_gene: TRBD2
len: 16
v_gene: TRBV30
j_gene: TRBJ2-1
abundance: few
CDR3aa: CAWSSGLAGGPGEQFF
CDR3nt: TGTGCCTGGAGCAGCGGACTAGCGGGAGGGCCCGGTGAGCAGTTCTTC

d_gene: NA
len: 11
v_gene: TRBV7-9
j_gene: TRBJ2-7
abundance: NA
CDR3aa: CASSLKGEQYF
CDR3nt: TGTGCCAGCAGCTTAAAGGGCGAGCAGTACTTC

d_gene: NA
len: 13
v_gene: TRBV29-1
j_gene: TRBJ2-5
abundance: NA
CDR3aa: CSVRRILQETQYF
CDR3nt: TGCAGCGTGCGACGGATCCTCCAAGAGACCCAGTACTTC

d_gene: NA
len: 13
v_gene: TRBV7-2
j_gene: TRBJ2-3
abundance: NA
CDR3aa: CASSLEVGDTQYF
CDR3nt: TGTGCCAGCAGCTTAGAGGTGGGAGATACGCAGTATTTT

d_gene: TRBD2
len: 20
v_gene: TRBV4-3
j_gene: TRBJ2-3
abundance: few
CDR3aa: CASSQGPASGQRTSTDTQYF
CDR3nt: TGCGCCAGCAGCCAAGGCCCGGCTAGCGGGCAACGGACTAGCACAGATACGCAGTATTTT

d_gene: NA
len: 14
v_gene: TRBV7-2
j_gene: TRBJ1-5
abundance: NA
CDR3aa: CASSLGLQNQPQHF
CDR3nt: TGTGCCAGCAGCCTCGGACTGCAGAATCAGCCCCAGCATTTT

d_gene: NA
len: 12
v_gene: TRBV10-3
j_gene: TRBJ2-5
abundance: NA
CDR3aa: CAIQAQEGTQYF
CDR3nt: TGTGCCATCCAGGCCCAGGAGGGGACCCAGTACTTC